This entry concerns a single T cell receptor beta chain. Authors' methods: For nucleated cells, counts were estimated from reference gene primer amplification. Here immunoSEQ multiplex PCR was the method, and the copy in TCRdb shows in-frame clones only, minus some. The DNA gave D and trimming, while V, J and clone size come from that table. Altogether about 75,000 clones are present, roughly 70% being singletons, with the ten largest covering 2% to 3%. These data are taken from a study of blood T cell repertoires in COVID-19. Turning to the study itself: The study drew acute and convalescent COVID-19 samples from the United States, Italy and Spain. In each case, the material was cDNA or gDNA derived from T cells, B-cell-depleted T cells, or PBMCs.

The CDR3 has 14 amino acids. The germline gives CDR1 SNHLY, CDR2 FYNNEI. J gave up 0 bases and V 6 bases, and 2 bases lay outside the gene matches. Input material: peripheral blood. The origin of this receptor is a human donor with acute or convalescent COVID-19. The donor label of this sample is uncertain. This chain uses TRBV2 with TRBJ1-1; 9 nucleotides line up with TRBD1. The CDR3 region is CASRRQGVNTEAFF. The CDR3 coding sequence is TGTGCCAGCAGGCGACAGGGGGTGAACACTGAAGCTTTCTTT.